The 20 T cell receptor beta chains listed next were all sequenced from one sample in a study of blood T cell repertoires in COVID-19. The table came from immunoSEQ multiplex PCR; TCRdb's copy has only in-frame clones and leaves some out. The sample carries fewer than 150,000 clones, around four fifths recorded once. Sequenced: peripheral blood. These receptors all stem from a man of 80 years or more with acute or convalescent COVID-19.

This clone turned up a few times. The chain is built from TRBV18 and TRBJ1-3; D may be TRBD1 (6 bases). Trimming stripped 6 bases from V and 0 bases from J, with 9 bases between. Germline V lookup: CDR1 KGHSH, CDR2 LQKENI. The CDR3 is 14 amino acids. CDR3 nucleotide sequence: TGTGCCAGCTCCTCAGGGGCCTCTGGAAACACCATATATTTT. Amino acid sequence: CASSSGASGNTIYF.

CDR3 residues: CASSEGQGRVTQHF. The DNA for the CDR3 is TGTGCCAGCAGTGAAGGGCAGGGCAGGGTGACCCAGCATTTT. The chain carries TRBV2 and TRBJ1-5, with a tentative D call TRBD1 (5 bases). Looked up from germline, CDR1 is SNHLY and CDR2 is FYNNEI. Trimming left V 1 base short and J 11 bases short, with 15 bases between. The CDR3 sequence is 14 residues long.

This clone was counted a few times. CDR3 coding DNA: TGTGCCAGCAGACTTCCCGGACAGAACACTGAAGCTTTCTTT. Its translation is CASRLPGQNTEAFF. The J gene is TRBJ1-1, the V gene TRBV28; the D gene is possibly TRBD1 (5 bases). The germline V and J ends were trimmed by 6 bases and 1 base, with 12 bases remaining between them. Germline V gene data show CDR1 as MDHEN and CDR2 as SYDVKM. CDR3 length: 14 residues.

CDR3 bases: TGTGCCACAAGAAGGGACAGGGAGTTGGGTAATTCACCCCTCCACTTT. It is translated as CATRRDRELGNSPLHF. The chain recombines TRBV2 with TRBJ1-6; TRBD1 agrees at 9 bases. Per germline, CDR1 SNHLY and CDR2 FYNNEI. This CDR3 contains 16 residues. V lost 10 bases and J lost 6; bases outside the gene matches: 13.

Only a few counts were recorded for this clone. The rearrangement links TRBV5-1 to TRBJ1-1, with D perhaps matching TRBD1 (6 bases). The V gene lost 6 bases and the J gene lost 6 bases, with 18 bases spanning the gap. Germline CDR1 reads SGHRS; CDR2 reads YFSETQ. The CDR3 is 14 residues long. CDR3 protein: CASKYITGSAEAFF. In DNA form, the CDR3 reads TGCGCCAGCAAATATATCACAGGGTCTGCTGAAGCTTTCTTT.

V gene TRBV5-4 combines with J gene TRBJ2-7; D may be TRBD1 (5 bases). CDR1 SGHNT and CDR2 YYREEE come from the germline V gene (reference sequence). Trimming pared 5 bases from V and 3 bases from J, leaving 15 bases between. CDR3 length: 14 residues. The CDR3 nucleotides are TGTGCCAGCAGAGACAGTGACAGATACTACGAGCAGTACTTC. Amino acid sequence: CASRDSDRYYEQYF.

This chain joins TRBV2 and TRBJ1-6, with D unresolved. The CDR3 contains 13 residues. Germline V gene data show CDR1 as SNHLY and CDR2 as FYNNEI. Trimming removed 8 bases from V and 6 bases from J, with 11 bases in between. CDR3 bases: TGTGCCAGCGCCGACACGGCTAATTCACCCCTCCACTTT. Translated, it gives CASADTANSPLHF.

CDR3: CASSLVWAGSPRNYGYTF. The CDR3 DNA is TGTGCCAGCAGCTTAGTCTGGGCGGGATCGCCCAGAAACTATGGCTACACCTTC. J is TRBJ1-2 and V is TRBV7-2; D gene ambiguous. The CDR3 contains 18 residues. Germline values: CDR1 SGHTA, CDR2 FQGNSA. Trimming pared 1 base from V and 2 bases from J, leaving 20 bases between.

The V call is TRBV6-6, the J call TRBJ2-3; the match to TRBD2 covers 7 bases. Looked up from germline, CDR1 is MNHNY and CDR2 is SVGAGI (reference sequence). The CDR3 contains 16 residues. Trimming cost V 0 bases and J 0 bases; bases outside gene matches: 3. CDR3 bases: TGTGCCAGCAGTTACTCCGGGGGGACTAGCACAGATACGCAGTATTTT. Translated: CASSYSGGTSTDTQYF.

J is TRBJ2-5 and V is TRBV5-5, with 7 bases fitting TRBD1. This CDR3 is built from 14 residues. Trimming at V came to 2 bases and at J to 10 bases, leaving 11 bases not matched to a gene. Looked up from germline, CDR1 is SGHKS and CDR2 is YYEKEE (reference sequence). The CDR3 sequence is CASSLDYRGIGQYF. The CDR3 region has the DNA TGTGCCAGCAGCTTAGACTACAGGGGTATCGGCCAGTACTTC.

CDR3 bases: TGTGCCAGCAGCTTATTTAGCGGGGCCTCCTACGAGCAGTACTTC. This codes for CASSLFSGASYEQYF. The rearrangement joins TRBV11-2 to TRBJ2-7, with 8 bases matching TRBD2. Germline CDR1 SGHAT, CDR2 FQNNGV. This CDR3 is 15 amino acids long. With V trimmed by 2 bases and J by 0 bases, 3 bases remained unmatched. Full variable domain (outside the CDR3, taken from reference TRBV11-2 and TRBJ2-7): EAGVAQSPRYKIIEKRQSVAFWCNPISGHATLYWYQQILGQGPKLLIQFQNNGVVDDSQLPKDRFSAERLKGVDSTLKIQPAKLEDSAVYLCASSLFSGASYEQYFGPGTRLTVT.

The genes are TRBV27 and TRBJ1-1, with 9 bases identical to TRBD1. Germline CDR1 and CDR2: MNHEY and SMNVEV (reference sequence). The V and J ends lost 7 bases and 3 bases, in that order; junction bases with no gene match: 9. The CDR3 consists of 15 residues. CDR3 sequence reads: CASNVQGAQYTEAFF. CDR3 coding DNA: TGTGCCAGCAACGTACAGGGGGCGCAGTACACTGAAGCTTTCTTT.

The chain links TRBV12-3 or TRBV12-4 to TRBJ2-3, with D hard to call. Trimming stripped 3 bases from V and 1 base from J, with 2 bases between. There are 12 residues in the CDR3. CDR3 sequence: CASSFGTDTQYF. In DNA form, the CDR3 reads TGTGCCAGCAGTTTCGGCACAGATACGCAGTATTTT.

This clone appeared a single time. The CDR3 protein is CASSLRGSTKAFF. The DNA of the CDR3 is TGTGCCAGCAGCCTCCGGGGGAGCACCAAAGCTTTCTTT. The rearrangement uses TRBV28 and TRBJ1-1; D possibly corresponds to TRBD1 (5 bases). The V gene lost 6 bases and the J gene lost 9 bases, with 17 bases spanning the gap. In germline, CDR1 is MDHEN, CDR2 SYDVKM. The CDR3 totals 13 residues.

A few counts support this clone. The chain links TRBV7-9 to TRBJ2-3, with 7 bases matching TRBD1. Germline V gene sequence: CDR1 SEHNR, CDR2 FQNEAQ (reference sequence). The CDR3 spans 14 residues. V gave up 5 bases and J gave up 0 bases; unmatched junction bases: 2. The CDR3 reads CASSLRGSTDTQYF. In DNA, the CDR3 is TGTGCCAGCAGCCTCAGGGGGAGCACAGATACGCAGTATTTT.

This clone was counted a single time. The chain uses TRBV2 and TRBJ1-1; no firm D call. V gave up 6 bases and J gave up 4 bases, with 15 bases separating them. There are 14 residues in the CDR3. Germline CDR1 is SNHLY and CDR2 is FYNNEI. CDR3 sequence: CASRFLVASTEAFF. For the CDR3, the DNA is TGTGCCAGCAGGTTCCTAGTCGCGAGCACTGAAGCTTTCTTT.

The gene calls are TRBV7-9 and TRBJ2-3; 11 nucleotides agree with TRBD2. There are 14 residues in the CDR3. Germline trimming cut 8 bases from V and 4 bases from J; bases unmatched to any gene: 5. Germline values: CDR1 SEHNR, CDR2 FQNEAQ (reference sequence). In DNA form, the CDR3 reads TGTGCCAGCGGATATAGCGGGGGGGCAGATACGCAGTATTTT. Translating it yields CASGYSGGADTQYF. The variable domain in full, completed from reference TRBV7-9 and TRBJ2-3, reads DTGVSQNPRHKITKRGQNVTFRCDPISEHNRLYWYRQTLGQGPEFLTYFQNEAQLEKSRLLSDRFSAERPKGSFSTLEIQRTEQGDSAMYLCASGYSGGADTQYFGPGTRLTVL.

V gene TRBV10-3 combines with J gene TRBJ2-2; 7 nucleotides agree with TRBD1. J was trimmed by 3 bases and V by 6 bases; bases with no gene match: 4. The CDR3 extends over 14 amino acids. The germline V gene encodes CDR1 ENHRY and CDR2 SYGVKD. The CDR3 DNA sequence: TGTGCCATCAGAACCGGGACAGACACCGGGGAGCTGTTTTTT. The encoded protein is CAIRTGTDTGELFF.

This chain's CDR3 is CASSYSLAVGADTQYF. CDR3 nucleotide sequence: TGTGCCAGCAGTTATAGCCTGGCCGTAGGGGCAGATACGCAGTATTTT. The chain combines TRBV6-5 with TRBJ2-3; D may be TRBD1 (5 bases). Germline V gene data show CDR1 as MNHEY and CDR2 as SVGAGI. The CDR3 has 16 residues. Trimming removed 3 bases at V and 4 bases at J, with 17 bases between.

The rearrangement links TRBV7-9 to TRBJ2-3; weak D call: TRBD1 (6 bases). V gave up 5 bases and J gave up 0 bases, with 15 bases separating them. CDR1 and CDR2 (germline): SEHNR, FQNEAQ (reference sequence). The CDR3 runs 16 residues. CDR3 sequence (DNA): TGTGCCAGCAGCCCGACCGGGACAACTAGCACAGATACGCAGTATTTT. Its translation is CASSPTGTTSTDTQYF. The variable domain in full, with the rest retrieved from reference TRBV7-9 and TRBJ2-3, is DTGVSQNPRHKITKRGQNVTFRCDPISEHNRLYWYRQTLGQGPEFLTYFQNEAQLEKSRLLSDRFSAERPKGSFSTLEIQRTEQGDSAMYLCASSPTGTTSTDTQYFGPGTRLTVL.